The 30 T cell receptor beta chains in this list originate from one sample, sequenced in a study of blood T cell repertoires in COVID-19. Method: immunoSEQ multiplex PCR; TCRdb's copy keeps in-frame clones and lacks some. The repertoire holds under 300,000 clones, with about 88% as singletons. The sample comprised peripheral blood. Every receptor here comes from a middle-aged woman who had recovered from COVID-19.

J is TRBJ1-4 and V is TRBV6-5; no clear D gene. Germline CDR1 MNHEY, CDR2 SVGAGI. The CDR3 consists of 12 residues. V shed 8 bases and J shed 10 bases, with 14 bases lying between them. The DNA for the CDR3 is TGTGCCAGCGATGACCGTGAGGGAAAACTGTTTTTT. This translates into CASDDREGKLFF.

The V and J genes are TRBV7-9 and TRBJ2-2, with 10 nucleotides matching TRBD2. Germline assignment: CDR1 SEHNR and CDR2 FQNEAQ (reference sequence). Trimming at V came to 6 bases and at J to 2 bases, leaving 9 bases not matched to a gene. This CDR3 contains 17 residues. The CDR3 DNA follows: TGTGCCAGCAGTTTTAAAGGACTAGCGGCCAACACCGGGGAGCTGTTTTTT. Amino acid sequence: CASSFKGLAANTGELFF. The complete variable domain, with remaining parts taken from reference TRBV7-9 and TRBJ2-2, reads DTGVSQNPRHKITKRGQNVTFRCDPISEHNRLYWYRQTLGQGPEFLTYFQNEAQLEKSRLLSDRFSAERPKGSFSTLEIQRTEQGDSAMYLCASSFKGLAANTGELFFGEGSRLTVL.

The CDR3 nucleotides read TGTGCCACCAGTGACTCTGGCACAGGGGGAGCTAACTATGGCTACACCTTC. It encodes CATSDSGTGGANYGYTF. This chain joins TRBV24-1 and TRBJ1-2, with 8 bases matching TRBD1. This CDR3 is 17 amino acids long. Germline assignment: CDR1 KGHDR and CDR2 SFDVKD. V was clipped by 4 bases and J by 0 bases; unmatched bases: 9.

This chain uses TRBV7-3 with TRBJ2-3, with D possibly being TRBD2 (5 bases). Germline CDR1 SGHTA, CDR2 FQGTGA. The CDR3 runs 15 residues. V lost 5 bases, J lost 2 bases, and 14 bases lay in between. The CDR3 here is CASSLSEWDTDTQYF. The CDR3 nucleotides are TGTGCCAGCAGCCTTAGCGAATGGGACACAGATACGCAGTATTTT.

The chain uses TRBV9 and TRBJ2-1, with 10 bases that match TRBD2. V lost 3 bases to trimming and J lost 9 bases; unmatched junction nucleotides: 9. The CDR3 has 15 amino acids. Germline CDR1 and CDR2: SGDLS and YYNGEE. The CDR3 bases are TGTGCCAGCAGCGCGCGGACTAGCGGAGCCCTTGAGCAGTTCTTC. It specifies CASSARTSGALEQFF.

V is TRBV7-2 and J is TRBJ2-1; 9 bases fit TRBD1. The V segment lost 6 bases and the J segment 8 bases; nucleotides outside the gene matches: 2. Germline CDR1 reads SGHTA; CDR2 reads FQGNSA. This CDR3 region has 12 residues. Here the CDR3 reads CASRGQGDEQFF. In DNA form, the CDR3 reads TGTGCCAGCAGGGGACAGGGCGATGAGCAGTTCTTC.

V usage is TRBV9 and J usage is TRBJ2-7, with 11 bases aligning to TRBD2. The CDR3 sequence is 15 residues long. Germline values: CDR1 SGDLS, CDR2 YYNGEE. J gave up 5 bases and V 3 bases, and 7 bases lay outside the gene matches. The chain's CDR3 is CASSESSGRAHEQYF. The CDR3 bases are TGTGCCAGCAGCGAAAGTAGCGGGAGGGCCCACGAGCAGTACTTC. Supplemented by reference TRBV9 and TRBJ2-7, the full variable domain reads DSGVTQTPKHLITATGQRVTLRCSPRSGDLSVYWYQQSLDQGLQFLIQYYNGEERAKGNILERFSAQQFPDLHSELNLSSLELGDSALYFCASSESSGRAHEQYFGPGTRLTVT.

The rearrangement uses TRBV2 and TRBJ1-1; D may be TRBD1 (6 bases). Trimming stripped 3 bases from V and 3 bases from J, with 11 bases between. Germline V lookup: CDR1 SNHLY, CDR2 FYNNEI. This CDR3 is 14 amino acids long. The CDR3 DNA reads TGTGCCAGCAGTGAGGGACAAGCACACACTGAAGCTTTCTTT. Protein sequence: CASSEGQAHTEAFF.

CDR3 sequence (DNA): TGTGCCAGCTCACTGTATACAGGGCCGGCCTATGGCTACACCTTC. This codes for CASSLYTGPAYGYTF. The rearrangement uses TRBV18 and TRBJ1-2, with a weak D call TRBD1 (6 bases). V shed 4 bases and J shed 4 bases, with 16 bases lying between them. The germline CDR1 and CDR2 sequences are KGHSH and LQKENI. The CDR3 totals 15 residues.

V gene TRBV4-2 combines with J gene TRBJ2-2, with D maybe TRBD1 (5 bases). Germline CDR1 is LGHNA and CDR2 is YNFKEQ. This CDR3 region has 18 residues. V was clipped by 1 base and J by 1 base, with 16 bases between them. As DNA, the CDR3 is TGTGCCAGCAGCCAAGCCGGAGCAGGGTTAATGAACACCGGGGAGCTGTTTTTT. Amino acid sequence: CASSQAGAGLMNTGELFF.

The V gene is TRBV10-3, the J gene TRBJ1-5; D remains ambiguous. Trimming pared 4 bases from V and 2 bases from J, leaving 12 bases between. This CDR3 has 15 residues. The germline V gene encodes CDR1 ENHRY and CDR2 SYGVKD. The CDR3 protein is CAISATSGGNQPQHF. The CDR3 DNA sequence: TGTGCCATCAGTGCCACTTCAGGCGGCAATCAGCCCCAGCATTTT.

This chain connects TRBV19 to TRBJ1-1; D gene ambiguous. The CDR3 runs 14 residues. Germline V gene data show CDR1 as LNHDA and CDR2 as SQIVND (reference sequence). With 10 bases removed from V and 3 bases from J, the gap between germline ends came to 18 bases. This chain's CDR3 is CATADSRIHTEAFF. For the CDR3, the DNA is TGTGCCACCGCGGATTCCCGAATTCACACTGAAGCTTTCTTT.

The chain couples TRBV6-2 or TRBV6-3 to TRBJ1-2; 10 bases are a match to TRBD1. Trimming took 6 bases from V and 7 from J; bases not matched to a gene: 17. The CDR3 length is 17 residues. Germline CDR1 reads MNHEY; CDR2 reads SVGEGT. CDR3 in DNA: TGTGCCAGCAGACCTCTAACACACGGACAGGGGGATCGTGGCTACACCTTC. Protein sequence: CASRPLTHGQGDRGYTF.

The rearrangement links TRBV23-1 to TRBJ2-2, with D possibly being TRBD2 (5 bases). TRBV23-1 is marked as an open reading frame, function uncertain. This CDR3 spans 17 amino acids. The V gene lost 6 bases and the J gene lost 6 bases, with 23 bases spanning the gap. CDR3 nucleotide sequence: TGCGCCAGCAGCCCTCAAGGACCCCGCGAGGGCGCCGGGGAGCTGTTTTTT. Its translation: CASSPQGPREGAGELFF.

V is TRBV5-1 and J is TRBJ2-5; D remains unclear. Germline lookup yields CDR1 SGHRS and CDR2 YFSETQ. V was pared by 0 bases and J by 2 bases, with 8 bases between. This CDR3 has 14 residues. For the CDR3, the DNA is TGCGCCAGCAGCTTGGGACGGGTACAAGAGACCCAGTACTTC. Translation gives CASSLGRVQETQYF.

V gene TRBV27 combines with J gene TRBJ2-7; 11 bases map to TRBD2. V lost 8 bases to trimming and J lost 3 bases; unmatched junction nucleotides: 6. This CDR3 contains 14 residues. From germline, CDR1 is MNHEY and CDR2 SMNVEV (reference sequence). CDR3 coding DNA: TGTGCCAGCCGTACTAGCGGGAGATTCTACGAGCAGTACTTC. Its translation: CASRTSGRFYEQYF.

This clone showed up just once. The chain has TRBV6-2 or TRBV6-3 and TRBJ1-5; tentatively, D is TRBD1 (6 bases). The CDR3 is made up of 15 amino acids. Trimming removed 6 bases at V and 3 bases at J, with 15 bases between. The V gene's germline CDR1 is MNHEY and CDR2 SVGEGT. The CDR3 loop is CASSHTTGYNQPQHF. The DNA for the CDR3 is TGTGCCAGCAGCCATACTACAGGGTACAATCAGCCCCAGCATTTT.

The chain employs TRBV25-1 and TRBJ2-2; D not certain. This CDR3 region has 13 residues. Germline V gives CDR1 MGHDK, CDR2 SYGVNS. V dropped 7 bases and J dropped 6 bases, with 12 bases sitting between them. The CDR3 loop reads CASTLSAAGELFF. The CDR3 bases are TGTGCCAGCACCCTATCCGCCGCCGGGGAGCTGTTTTTT. The full variable domain, rest sourced from reference TRBV25-1 and TRBJ2-2, is EADIYQTPRYLVIGTGKKITLECSQTMGHDKMYWYQQDPGMELHLIHYSYGVNSTEKGDLSSESTVSRIRTEHFPLTLESARPSHTSQYLCASTLSAAGELFFGEGSRLTVL.

This chain joins TRBV6-2 or TRBV6-3 and TRBJ2-1, with 7 bases matching TRBD2. Trimming at V came to 2 bases and at J to 0 bases, leaving 4 bases not matched to a gene. CDR3 size: 16 residues. From germline, CDR1 is MNHEY and CDR2 SVGEGT. The DNA of the CDR3 is TGTGCCAGCAGTTACCGGCCTAGCGGCTCCTACAATGAGCAGTTCTTC. It encodes CASSYRPSGSYNEQFF.

The chain combines TRBV4-2 with TRBJ1-4; a possible D gene is TRBD1 (6 bases). With 4 bases removed from V and 0 bases from J, the gap between germline ends came to 12 bases. The CDR3 is made up of 16 amino acids. CDR1 LGHNA and CDR2 YNFKEQ come from the germline V gene. The CDR3 DNA reads TGTGCCAGCAGCCGGGTAGGGGGTGCAACTAATGAAAAACTGTTTTTT. Translating it yields CASSRVGGATNEKLFF.

This sequence joins TRBV30 and TRBJ2-2; possibly TRBD2 for D (5 bases). CDR3 length equals 17 residues. V lost 1 base to trimming and J lost 2 bases, with 17 bases between them. In germline, CDR1 is GTSNPN, CDR2 SVGIG (reference sequence). In DNA, the CDR3 is TGTGCCTGGAGTGCGGGAAAGTGGTCAGGAAACACCGGGGAGCTGTTTTTT. Translating it yields CAWSAGKWSGNTGELFF. The whole variable domain, remainder taken from reference TRBV30 and TRBJ2-2, is SQTIHQWPATLVQPVGSPLSLECTVEGTSNPNLYWYRQAAGRGLQLLFYSVGIGQISSEVPQNLSASRPQDRQFILSSKKLLLSDSGFYLCAWSAGKWSGNTGELFFGEGSRLTVL.

This clone was recorded only once. DNA of the CDR3: TGTGCCAGCAGCCCTCCCTTGACAGGGGCGGGGGCTGAAGCTTTCTTT. Protein: CASSPPLTGAGAEAFF. This chain uses TRBV7-8 with TRBJ1-1; 8 bases agree with TRBD1. The germline CDR1 and CDR2 sequences are SGHVS and FQNEAQ. V lost 5 bases and J lost 6; bases outside the gene matches: 14. The CDR3 has 16 residues.

This clone has only one observation. The chain has TRBV7-3 and TRBJ2-3; 8 nucleotides match TRBD2. The V segment lost 5 bases and the J segment 0 bases; nucleotides outside the gene matches: 7. Germline lookup yields CDR1 SGHTA and CDR2 FQGTGA. This CDR3 is built from 16 residues. CDR3 protein: CASSAAPSGSTDTQYF. In nucleotides, the CDR3 is TGTGCCAGCAGCGCAGCCCCTAGCGGGAGCACAGATACGCAGTATTTT.

V and J are TRBV6-4 and TRBJ2-7; TRBD2 agrees at 14 bases. The CDR3 is 19 amino acids. V lost 3 bases and J lost 2; bases outside the gene matches: 12. Germline V gene lookup returns CDR1 MRHNA and CDR2 SNTAGT. CDR3 loop: CASSEPLGLAGVVTYEQYF. DNA for the CDR3: TGTGCCAGCAGTGAACCCCTGGGACTAGCGGGAGTGGTAACCTACGAGCAGTACTTC.

This clone has just one count. The V and J genes are TRBV11-2 and TRBJ2-1; 9 nucleotides agree with TRBD1. J lost 8 bases, V lost 5 bases, and 13 bases had no gene match. The germline gives CDR1 SGHAT, CDR2 FQNNGV. The CDR3 has 16 amino acids. CDR3 bases: TGTGCCAGCAGCCTCCAATCCGGGACAGGGAAGGATGAGCAGTTCTTC. This sequence encodes CASSLQSGTGKDEQFF.

CDR3 loop: CAISVDRGYEQYF. The CDR3 coding sequence is TGTGCCATCAGTGTTGACAGGGGCTACGAGCAGTACTTC. The chain is built from TRBV10-3 and TRBJ2-7; the match to TRBD1 covers 8 bases. CDR1 ENHRY and CDR2 SYGVKD come from the germline V gene. The CDR3 sequence is 13 residues long. V trimming: 4 bases; J trimming: 3 bases; junction bases outside the gene matches: 2.

V gene TRBV5-1 combines with J gene TRBJ2-2, with 9 bases that match TRBD2. V shed 0 bases and J 4 bases; nucleotides not matched to a gene: 13. The CDR3 is 19 amino acids. Germline V CDR1 and CDR2: SGHRS, YFSETQ. The CDR3 spells CASSLGGGGRAVSTGELFF. In DNA, the CDR3 is TGCGCCAGCAGCTTGGGAGGCGGCGGGAGGGCCGTTAGCACCGGGGAGCTGTTTTTT.

In this sample, this clone turned up once. The chain carries TRBV3-1 (or the pseudogene TRBV3-2) and TRBJ2-5, with D uncertain. V lost 0 bases to trimming and J lost 1 base, with 12 bases between them. Germline V gene sequence: CDR1 LGHDT, CDR2 YNNKEL (reference sequence). The CDR3 length is 16 residues. CDR3 sequence (DNA): TGTGCCAGCAGCCAAGAAGGTCCCGGGTCCCAAGAGACCCAGTACTTC. Protein: CASSQEGPGSQETQYF.

This sequence joins TRBV21-1 and TRBJ2-3; the table's D call TRBD2 went unverified against the DNA. TRBV21-1 is described as a pseudogene. There are 12 residues in the CDR3. CDR3 amino acids: CARLSRSDTQYF. The CDR3 DNA sequence: TGTGCCAGGCTGTCCCGGTCAGATACGCAGTATTTT.

The chain employs TRBV6-2 or TRBV6-3 and TRBJ2-5; no clear D. In germline, CDR1 is MNHEY, CDR2 SVGEGT. The V end was cut by 1 base, the J end by 2 bases, with 5 bases between. The CDR3 runs to 13 residues. In DNA, the CDR3 is TGTGCCAGCAGTTACTTACAGCAAGAGACCCAGTACTTC. It is translated as CASSYLQQETQYF.